This T cell receptor (beta chain) was retrieved from a study of blood T cell repertoires in COVID-19. Study-wide context: Sources were T cells, B-cell-depleted T cells, or PBMCs; the material itself was cDNA or gDNA.

J was trimmed by 0 bases and V by 7 bases; bases with no gene match: 6. The CDR3 length is 15 residues. Germline V lookup: CDR1 LNHDA, CDR2 SQIVND (reference sequence). Produced via immunoSEQ multiplex PCR; TCRdb's table is partial and in-frame only. Of around 250,000 clones listed, about 89% are singletons. In assigning cohorts, the study relied on participant-reported clinical history. This chain joins TRBV19 and TRBJ1-1, with 9 bases that match TRBD1. The receptor was isolated from a human donor in a cohort exposed to, infected with or recovered from COVID-19 (not recorded which). The donor label of this sample is uncertain. Material for sequencing was PBMCs or T cells enriched from blood (not recorded which). The CDR3 reads CASTTGGRMNTEAFF. CDR3 coding DNA: TGTGCCAGTACTACAGGGGGCCGGATGAACACTGAAGCTTTCTTT.